A single sample gave rise to the 28 T cell receptor beta chains below, sequenced in a study of beta chain bispecific antibodies for T cell cancers. Study results and limitations: The TRBV12-3 share of total TRBV signal fell more than 97% after anti-TRBV12 rather than anti-CD19 exposure. The leukemia cells, rather than normal T cells, gave most of the targeted TRBV signal.

Which antigens these TCRs recognize remains unknown. Blood mononuclear cells were expanded for 3 days using either OKT3 anti-CD3 antibody or CD3/CD28 beads. Using its own MiXCR run on the 5' RACE reads, TCRdb lists one record per CDR3 protein. This sample carries 20,000 to 25,000 distinct CDR3 sequences, about 2% of them seen once, and the ten largest clones take under 5.5%. The material sequenced was healthy donor T cells cultured with leukemia cells, taken from a culture containing a bispecific antibody targeting TCR Vbeta12. Receptor source: a human donor in good health. Some clones in this sample may be carry-over from other donors' samples.

This clonotype was seen at least ten times. V usage is TRBV27 and J usage is TRBJ2-6; D gene uncertain. Germline V gene lookup returns CDR1 MNHEY and CDR2 SMNVEV (reference sequence). The CDR3 loop spans 14 amino acids. The ends were cut back, 0 bases at V and 3 bases at J, with 3 bases in the middle. The CDR3 sequence is CASSLSGGANVLTF. The CDR3, as DNA: TGTGCCAGCAGTTTATCGGGTGGGGCCAACGTCCTGACTTTC.

This clonotype has at least ten counts. The chain joins TRBV10-3 to TRBJ2-7; D is possibly TRBD1 (6 bases). V dropped 0 bases and J dropped 0 bases, with 9 bases sitting between them. The CDR3 totals 15 residues. Germline CDR1 ENHRY, CDR2 SYGVKD. The CDR3 DNA sequence: TGTGCCATCAGTGAGTCGACAGGCAGCTCCTACGAGCAGTACTTC. Protein: CAISESTGSSYEQYF.

This clonotype is classed as medium-sized (0.01 to 0.1%). This chain uses TRBV4-1 with TRBJ2-7; D may be TRBD1 (6 bases). V lost 5 bases and J lost 2, with 16 bases in between. Germline V gene data show CDR1 as MGHRA and CDR2 as YSYEKL. The CDR3 has 15 residues. The CDR3 coding sequence is TGCGCCAGCAGCGAACTGGGGCAGGGGACCTACGAGCAGTACTTC. Protein product: CASSELGQGTYEQYF.

This clonotype has at least ten counts. This chain joins TRBV30 and TRBJ1-6; D not certain. The germline V gene has CDR1 GTSNPN and CDR2 SVGIG (reference sequence). This CDR3 contains 13 residues. V lost 7 bases and J 0 bases, leaving 7 bases between the germline ends. The DNA for the CDR3 is TGTGCCTTCGAGAACTCCTATAATTCACCCCTCCACTTT. This encodes CAFENSYNSPLHF.

This clonotype appeared many times. The V call is TRBV5-1, the J call TRBJ1-1; no firm D call. The CDR3 is 13 residues long. Trimming pared 5 bases from V and 0 bases from J, leaving 8 bases between. CDR1 and CDR2 (germline): SGHRS, YFSETQ. This CDR3 is CASRMGVNTEAFF. The CDR3 region has the DNA TGCGCCAGCAGGATGGGCGTGAACACTGAAGCTTTCTTT.

This clonotype has ten or more counts. The gene calls are TRBV2 and TRBJ2-7; D is undetermined. CDR1 SNHLY and CDR2 FYNNEI come from the germline V gene. With 6 bases removed from V and 3 bases from J, the gap between germline ends came to 12 bases. The CDR3 is 13 residues long. CDR3 sequence (DNA): TGTGCCAGCAGAGGAAGTCCAGGCTACGAGCAGTACTTC. Protein product: CASRGSPGYEQYF.

This clonotype was observed many times. The chain is built from TRBV27 and TRBJ2-5, with D perhaps assigned TRBD1 or TRBD2 (6 bases each). The V gene lost 6 bases and the J gene lost 5 bases, with 19 bases spanning the gap. CDR1 MNHEY and CDR2 SMNVEV come from the germline V gene (reference sequence). CDR3 length: 15 residues. Written as DNA, the CDR3 is TGTGCCAGCAGCCAGACAGGCGGGATGGCGGAGACCCAGTACTTC. This sequence encodes CASSQTGGMAETQYF.

There are many counts of this clonotype. The V call is TRBV5-1, the J call TRBJ2-2; perhaps TRBD2 as D (6 bases). The ends were cut back, 1 base at V and 1 base at J, with 11 bases in the middle. This CDR3 spans 16 amino acids. CDR1 SGHRS and CDR2 YFSETQ come from the germline V gene. CDR3 sequence reads: CASSLPPAGNTGELFF. The CDR3, as DNA: TGCGCCAGCAGCTTGCCGCCAGCGGGGAACACCGGGGAGCTGTTTTTT.

This clonotype was observed a handful of times. The rearrangement links TRBV5-4 to TRBJ2-1; 7 bases map to TRBD2. Trimming took 5 bases from V and 6 from J; bases not matched to a gene: 2. This CDR3 has 12 residues. Germline loops: CDR1 SGHNT, CDR2 YYREEE (reference sequence). CDR3 loop: CASSWGGNEQFF. The DNA of the CDR3 is TGTGCCAGCAGTTGGGGGGGCAATGAGCAGTTCTTC.

Ten or more counts support this clonotype. The rearrangement uses TRBV5-6 and TRBJ2-3, with a possible D match to TRBD2 (6 bases). The germline CDR1 and CDR2 sequences are SGHDT and YYEEEE. V was shortened by 4 bases and J by 2 bases, with 17 bases between the two germline ends. The length of the CDR3 is 16 residues. In DNA form, the CDR3 reads TGTGCCAGCAGCGTCGAACTAGCCGACATCACAGATACGCAGTATTTT. Translated, it gives CASSVELADITDTQYF. The complete variable domain, with remaining parts taken from reference TRBV5-6 and TRBJ2-3, reads DAGVTQSPTHLIKTRGQQVTLRCSPKSGHDTVSWYQQALGQGPQFIFQYYEEEERQRGNFPDRFSGHQFPNYSSELNVNALLLGDSALYLCASSVELADITDTQYFGPGTRLTVL.

The table lists this clonotype with many counts. The chain uses TRBV5-6 and TRBJ2-1, with D tentatively TRBD2 (5 bases). V shed 1 base and J shed 4 bases, with 9 bases lying between them. The CDR3 covers 14 residues. The V gene's germline CDR1 is SGHDT and CDR2 YYEEEE. As DNA, the CDR3 is TGTGCCAGCAGCTTGTCACTAGTGTACAATGAGCAGTTCTTC. Its translation is CASSLSLVYNEQFF.

Sample share makes this clonotype medium-sized (0.01 to 0.1%). V gene TRBV20-1 combines with J gene TRBJ1-1; TRBD1 matches at 10 bases. Germline V lookup: CDR1 DFQATT, CDR2 SNEGSKA (reference sequence). J lost 5 bases, V lost 4 bases, and 7 bases had no gene match. This CDR3 has 14 amino acids. CDR3 in amino acids: CSAKTGGAYTEAFF. For the CDR3, the DNA is TGCAGTGCTAAGACAGGGGGCGCGTATACTGAAGCTTTCTTT.

This clonotype was found many times. The rearrangement links TRBV5-1 to TRBJ2-7; 10 bases line up with TRBD2. CDR1 and CDR2 (germline): SGHRS, YFSETQ. The CDR3 runs 14 residues. V gave up 1 base and J gave up 3 bases; unmatched junction bases: 1. The CDR3 DNA sequence: TGCGCCAGCAGCTTGACTAGCGGGATCTACGAGCAGTACTTC. Translation: CASSLTSGIYEQYF.

This clonotype was detected ten times or more. The chain has TRBV11-2 and TRBJ1-2; 10 bases align to TRBD1. V trimming: 3 bases; J trimming: 7 bases; junction bases outside the gene matches: 11. The CDR3 length is 16 residues. Germline CDR1 and CDR2: SGHAT and FQNNGV. The CDR3 DNA is TGTGCCAGCAGCTTCCCGACAGGGGGCATGATGGGTGGCTACACCTTC. Translation: CASSFPTGGMMGGYTF.

The J gene is TRBJ2-1, the V gene TRBV5-4; 7 nucleotides align to TRBD1. This CDR3 contains 14 residues. Germline V gene data show CDR1 as SGHNT and CDR2 as YYREEE (reference sequence). The V gene end was trimmed by 4 bases and the J gene end by 6 bases; junction bases not matched to a gene: 7. For the CDR3, the DNA is TGTGCCAGCAGCGGACGGGACAGTTCCAATGAGCAGTTCTTC. Its protein product is CASSGRDSSNEQFF. Combining the CDR3 with reference TRBV5-4 and TRBJ2-1 gives the whole variable domain ETGVTQSPTHLIKTRGQQVTLRCSSQSGHNTVSWYQQALGQGPQFIFQYYREEENGRGNFPPRFSGLQFPNYSSELNVNALELDDSALYLCASSGRDSSNEQFFGPGTRLTVL.

This clonotype was recorded many times. The chain combines TRBV7-3 with TRBJ2-2, with 13 bases aligning to TRBD2. This CDR3 is built from 17 residues. Germline CDR1 SGHTA, CDR2 FQGTGA. V was clipped by 5 bases and J by 4 bases; unmatched bases: 7. The CDR3 reads CASSREGLAGSTGELFF. DNA for the CDR3: TGTGCCAGCAGCCGAGAGGGACTAGCGGGGAGCACCGGGGAGCTGTTTTTT.

The chain carries TRBV7-9 and TRBJ2-5, with D perhaps matching TRBD1 or TRBD2 (5 bases each). Germline-derived CDR1 and CDR2 are SEHNR and FQNEAQ (reference sequence). V was trimmed by 3 bases and J by 0 bases, leaving 8 bases between them. The CDR3 totals 14 residues. CDR3 DNA sequence: TGTGCCAGCAGCTTGGGGGAGTACCAAGAGACCCAGTACTTC. It yields the protein CASSLGEYQETQYF.

This clonotype was seen ten or more times. The chain joins TRBV4-1 to TRBJ2-7; D is uncertain. This CDR3 has 15 amino acids. Per the germline V gene, CDR1 is MGHRA and CDR2 is YSYEKL. With 1 base removed from V and 2 bases from J, the gap between germline ends came to 12 bases. The CDR3: CASSQVTAIAYEQYF. CDR3 nucleotides: TGCGCCAGCAGCCAAGTAACAGCGATAGCCTACGAGCAGTACTTC.

This clonotype was recorded at least ten times. The chain links TRBV19 to TRBJ2-5, with no clear D. Germline-derived CDR1 and CDR2 are LNHDA and SQIVND (reference sequence). CDR3 length: 13 residues. The ends were cut back, 0 bases at V and 3 bases at J, with 5 bases in the middle. CDR3 sequence reads: CASSIDLEETQYF. CDR3 nucleotides: TGTGCCAGTAGTATAGATCTGGAAGAGACCCAGTACTTC. The variable domain in full, with the rest retrieved from reference TRBV19 and TRBJ2-5, is DGGITQSPKYLFRKEGQNVTLSCEQNLNHDAMYWYRQDPGQGLRLIYYSQIVNDFQKGDIAEGYSVSREKKESFPLTVTSAQKNPTAFYLCASSIDLEETQYFGPGTRLLVL.

This clonotype was recorded many times. The gene calls are TRBV27 and TRBJ2-3; D possibly uses TRBD1 or TRBD2 (5 bases each). Looked up from germline, CDR1 is MNHEY and CDR2 is SMNVEV (reference sequence). V gave up 1 base and J gave up 2 bases, with 13 bases separating them. The CDR3 runs to 16 residues. The CDR3 loop reads CASSLFPGPPTDTQYF. In nucleotides, the CDR3 is TGTGCCAGCAGTTTATTTCCGGGACCCCCCACAGATACGCAGTATTTT.

This clonotype was detected many times. J is TRBJ1-1 and V is TRBV5-1; D uncertain. The CDR3 has 11 residues. Between the trimmed V and J ends, which lost 0 bases and 6 bases, there was a span of 3 bases. Germline V CDR1 and CDR2: SGHRS, YFSETQ. This CDR3 reads CASSLGAEAFF. As DNA, the CDR3 is TGCGCCAGCAGCTTGGGGGCTGAAGCTTTCTTT.

This clonotype occurred many times. The rearrangement uses TRBV20-1 and TRBJ2-5; perhaps TRBD2 as D (6 bases). This CDR3 comprises 14 residues. Germline V gives CDR1 DFQATT, CDR2 SNEGSKA (reference sequence). V lost 4 bases and J 2 bases, leaving 14 bases between the germline ends. The CDR3 is CSAKIFSGQETQYF. For the CDR3, the DNA is TGCAGTGCTAAGATCTTTAGCGGACAAGAGACCCAGTACTTC.

This clonotype was detected ten times or more. This chain uses TRBV6-1 with TRBJ2-2; 7 bases match TRBD1. This CDR3 contains 13 residues. CDR1 is MNHNS, CDR2 SASEGT, per germline. Trimming removed 5 bases from V and 6 bases from J; junction bases left unmatched: 3. As DNA, the CDR3 is TGTGCCAGCAGTTCCCAGGGGGCCGGGGAGCTGTTTTTT. Its protein product is CASSSQGAGELFF.

The table lists this clonotype with many counts. V and J are TRBV4-1 and TRBJ2-5; TRBD1 aligns across 7 bases. V was clipped by 1 base and J by 3 bases; unmatched bases: 2. CDR1 MGHRA and CDR2 YSYEKL come from the germline V gene. The CDR3 totals 14 residues. DNA of the CDR3: TGCGCCAGCAGCCAAGTCACAGGGGAAGAGACCCAGTACTTC. Protein sequence: CASSQVTGEETQYF.

This clonotype was counted ten times or more. This chain connects TRBV2 to TRBJ1-5; D unclear. Germline-derived CDR1 and CDR2 are SNHLY and FYNNEI. The V end was cut by 8 bases, the J end by 1 base, with 21 bases between. This CDR3 region has 17 residues. The CDR3 region is CASDQKRTDASNQPQHF. CDR3 nucleotides: TGTGCCAGCGACCAAAAAAGGACGGACGCGAGCAATCAGCCCCAGCATTTT.

This clonotype was seen repeatedly, ten times or more. V and J are TRBV10-3 and TRBJ1-5; D may be TRBD1 (6 bases). This CDR3 spans 13 amino acids. With 6 bases removed from V and 5 bases from J, the gap between germline ends came to 11 bases. Germline V gives CDR1 ENHRY, CDR2 SYGVKD. For the CDR3, the DNA is TGTGCCATCAGAGGGCCAGGGGATCAGCCCCAGCATTTT. Encoded protein: CAIRGPGDQPQHF.

This clonotype has ten or more counts. The chain combines TRBV7-6 with TRBJ2-3; D gene uncertain. Trimming removed 5 bases from V and 7 bases from J, with 13 bases in between. The CDR3 is 13 amino acids. The germline V gene has CDR1 SGHVS and CDR2 FNYEAQ. The CDR3 region has the DNA TGTGCCAGCAGCCCTCTGGACGGAAATACGCAGTATTTT. This gives the protein CASSPLDGNTQYF.

This clonotype was seen repeatedly, ten times or more. The chain is built from TRBV5-1 and TRBJ2-6; D gene uncertain. There are 15 residues in the CDR3. Trimming stripped 0 bases from V and 4 bases from J, with 8 bases between. CDR1 is SGHRS and CDR2 is YFSETQ in the germline V gene. The CDR3 DNA reads TGCGCCAGCAGCTTGGGCGACGCGGGGGCCAACGTCCTGACTTTC. This encodes CASSLGDAGANVLTF.